Sequencing of this TCR beta chain was carried out in a study of radiotherapy plus CTLA-4 blockade in lung cancer (dated by TCRdb to the late 2010s). Regarding the complete study: Objective responses were observed in 18% of enrolled patients, and disease control was achieved in 31%.

CDR1 and CDR2 are read off the germline V gene as SGHTA and FQGTGA. The CDR3, cysteine through phenylalanine, is 17 amino acids long. This entry keeps only the CDR3 DNA: 51 bases, framed from base 1. The germline ends are 20 bases apart after V is trimmed by 4 bases and J by 4 bases. As to this clone: Its binding antigen is unknown. There are no base qualities to consult, and no much larger clone falls within one base.

The study tested focal radiation therapy combined with CTLA-4 blockade (ipilimumab) in patients with chemo-refractory metastatic non-small-cell lung cancer. Libraries were constructed by the immunoSEQ multiplex PCR assay. TCRdb re-hosts the immuneACCESS table, in-frame sequences only. Its copies lack some clones; in the studies checked, an unresolved V gene accounts for under half of them, and the cause for the rest is not known. In this sample the table shows fewer than 100,000 clones, about four fifths of which occur a single time. The ten largest clones take up about 0.79% of the sample. Beyond this particular receptor, the publication reports: After treatment with radiotherapy and ipilimumab, TCR clones that came from tumors expanded in the peripheral blood. Increased serum interferon-beta after radiation, together with early dynamic changes in blood T cell clones, were reported to be the strongest predictors of response.

The clonotype originates from a human donor with non-small cell lung cancer who had stable disease on radiotherapy plus ipilimumab. The chain links TRBV7-3 with TRBJ2-1; perhaps TRBD2 is the D gene, with 5 bases matching. Sequencing used peripheral blood, obtained from a patient treated with radiotherapy plus ipilimumab. The CDR3: CASSSLTLDLRYNEQFF. Here is the DNA: TGTGCCAGCAGCTCTCTAACACTAGATTTAAGGTACAATGAGCAGTTCTTC.